This T cell receptor (beta chain) derives from a study of control samples from healthy donors and cancer patients. This clone was observed a single time. Libraries were prepared by immunoSEQ multiplex PCR; TCRdb keeps only in-frame clonotypes and omits some of them. Of approximately 70,000 clones listed, approximately 80% are singletons. Sequencing was performed on blood. This clonotype was obtained from a man aged 45-60 years in good health.

The CDR3 is CASSPVFGQSANTGELFF. DNA of the CDR3: TGTGCCAGCTCACCAGTGTTTGGGCAAAGCGCGAACACCGGGGAGCTGTTTTTT. The chain employs TRBV18 and TRBJ2-2, with D uncertain. Trimming shortened V by 2 bases and J by 0 bases, and 16 bases separated the two germline ends. Germline V gene sequence: CDR1 KGHSH, CDR2 LQKENI. CDR3 length equals 18 residues.